A selection of T cell receptor beta chains follows, all from one sample in a study of blood T cell repertoires in COVID-19. Sequencing used immunoSEQ multiplex PCR; TCRdb keeps in-frame clones, though not all of them. This table holds approximately 120,000 clones, 90% found once. Sequencing input: peripheral blood. These receptor sequences come from a human donor in a cohort sampled during active COVID-19. The CDR3 runs from the conserved cysteine through the conserved F or W. The D gene is left open where the match is weak. A row's size may be missing; if present it is once, few, many or a size class.

D gene	V gene	clone size	J gene	CDR3 protein	CDR3 DNA
NA	TRBV5-6	NA	TRBJ2-7	CASSFVGGSYEQYF	TGTGCCAGCAGCTTTGTCGGGGGCTCCTACGAGCAGTACTTC
TRBD1	TRBV15	NA	TRBJ2-7	CATSRRDRGSYEQYF	TGTGCCACCAGCAGACGGGACAGGGGATCATACGAGCAGTACTTC
TRBD2	TRBV5-4	NA	TRBJ2-2	CASSSERGGNTGELFF	TGTGCCAGCAGCTCCGAGCGGGGGGGGAACACCGGGGAGCTGTTTTTT
NA	TRBV2	NA	TRBJ1-1	CASRKAREKAEAFF	TGTGCCAGCAGGAAAGCCAGGGAAAAGGCTGAAGCTTTCTTT
TRBD2	TRBV28	once	TRBJ2-2	CASRLAGGTGELFF	TGTGCCAGCAGACTAGCGGGAGGAACCGGGGAGCTGTTTTTT
NA	TRBV12-3/TRBV12-4	NA	TRBJ2-7	CASSLRGLGEQYF	TGTGCCAGCAGTTTAAGGGGTCTGGGGGAGCAGTACTTC
TRBD1	TRBV7-2	NA	TRBJ2-7	CASSRQGSNEQYF	TGTGCCAGCAGCCGACAGGGAAGTAACGAGCAGTACTTC
NA	TRBV7-2	NA	TRBJ2-4	CASSKGQGGIGKNIQYF	TGTGCCAGCAGTAAAGGGCAGGGTGGGATAGGCAAAAACATTCAGTACTTC
TRBD1	TRBV6-2/TRBV6-3	NA	TRBJ1-5	CASSYGQVGNQPQHF	TGTGCCAGCAGTTACGGACAGGTCGGCAATCAGCCCCAGCATTTT
TRBD1	TRBV19	NA	TRBJ2-7	CASSIGFNRGTYEQYF	TGTGCCAGTAGTATAGGGTTCAACAGGGGAACCTACGAGCAGTACTTC
TRBD1	TRBV28	NA	TRBJ1-5	CASIPAQGGNSNQPQHF	TGTGCCAGCATACCCGCCCAGGGGGGTAATAGCAATCAGCCCCAGCATTTT
NA	TRBV24-1	NA	TRBJ1-2	CATSAGGDDYGYTF	TGTGCCACCAGTGCCGGCGGGGACGACTATGGCTACACCTTC
TRBD2	TRBV29-1	NA	TRBJ2-3	CSVAGLAGGADTQYF	TGCAGCGTTGCCGGACTAGCGGGGGGGGCAGATACGCAGTATTTT
TRBD1	TRBV4-3	NA	TRBJ1-2	CASRMDREGGYTF	TGCGCCAGCAGGATGGACAGGGAGGGCGGCTACACCTTC
TRBD1	TRBV2	NA	TRBJ2-7	CASSNPGQGSNEQYF	TGTGCCAGCAGTAATCCGGGACAGGGGTCAAACGAGCAGTACTTC
TRBD2	TRBV27	few	TRBJ2-7	CASSTRGKRGYEQYF	TGTGCCAGCAGCACCCGAGGGAAGCGGGGTTACGAGCAGTACTTC
TRBD1	TRBV24-1	NA	TRBJ2-5	CATSGDRAQETQYF	TGTGCCACCAGCGGGGACAGGGCCCAAGAGACCCAGTACTTC
NA	TRBV5-5	NA	TRBJ1-5	CASSLVMGGNQPQHF	TGTGCCAGCAGCTTGGTGATGGGGGGTAATCAGCCCCAGCATTTT
TRBD1	TRBV6-5	NA	TRBJ1-1	CASSNRRDRPAAFF	TGTGCCAGCAGCAACAGGCGGGACAGGCCCGCAGCTTTCTTT
NA	TRBV9	NA	TRBJ2-3	CASSGRGLPSTDTQYF	TGTGCCAGCAGCGGGCGGGGACTCCCTAGCACAGATACGCAGTATTTT
TRBD1	TRBV18	NA	TRBJ1-2	CASSPKIQFPTGAKDLGYTF	TGTGCCAGCTCACCAAAAATACAGTTCCCAACAGGGGCCAAGGATCTTGGCTACACCTTC
NA	TRBV6-5	NA	TRBJ1-2	CASRQSNPGNYGYTF	TGTGCCAGCAGACAATCAAATCCAGGGAACTATGGCTACACCTTC
NA	TRBV7-9	NA	TRBJ2-3	CASRDWVSGTSTDTQYF	TGTGCCAGCAGGGATTGGGTTAGCGGCACTAGCACAGATACGCAGTATTTT
TRBD1	TRBV5-5	NA	TRBJ2-4	CASSWGQGENIQYF	TGTGCCAGCAGCTGGGGACAGGGGGAAAACATTCAGTACTTC
NA	TRBV28	NA	TRBJ2-7	CASRHPLATYEQYF	TGTGCCAGCAGGCACCCCCTAGCTACCTACGAGCAGTACTTC
NA	TRBV5-4	NA	TRBJ2-4	CASSLGTAGLNIQYF	TGTGCCAGCAGCTTGGGGACAGCAGGACTGAACATTCAGTACTTC
NA	TRBV4-1	NA	TRBJ2-7	CASSQDGSFNVEQYF	TGCGCCAGCAGCCAAGATGGTAGCTTCAACGTCGAGCAGTACTTC
TRBD2	TRBV18	NA	TRBJ2-1	CASNSGSLEQFF	TGTGCCTCGAATAGCGGGAGCCTCGAGCAGTTCTTC
NA	TRBV6-5	NA	TRBJ1-2	CASTNSLSHRGYTF	TGTGCCAGCACCAACAGTCTATCTCATCGCGGCTACACCTTC
NA	TRBV5-5	NA	TRBJ1-5	CASSFTGLGQPQHF	TGTGCCAGCAGCTTTACAGGGCTAGGTCAGCCCCAGCATTTT
TRBD1	TRBV11-3	NA	TRBJ1-1	CASSWTGVAFF	TGTGCCAGCAGCTGGACAGGCGTAGCTTTCTTT
TRBD1	TRBV6-5	NA	TRBJ2-7	CASSHGQGAYEQYF	TGTGCCAGCAGCCACGGACAGGGGGCCTACGAGCAGTACTTC
NA	TRBV24-1	NA	TRBJ2-3	CATSDLRHYTDTQYF	TGTGCCACCAGTGATTTGAGGCACTACACAGATACGCAGTATTTT
TRBD1	TRBV2	NA	TRBJ1-5	CASSAGTGVQPQHF	TGTGCCAGCAGCGCCGGGACAGGGGTGCAGCCCCAGCATTTT
TRBD2	TRBV18	NA	TRBJ2-1	CASHRTSGRSSYNEQFF	TGTGCCAGCCACAGGACTAGCGGGAGGAGCTCCTACAATGAGCAGTTCTTC
NA	TRBV6-6	NA	TRBJ1-3	CASADFLSGNTIYF	TGTGCCAGCGCGGATTTTCTCTCTGGAAACACCATATATTTT
TRBD1	TRBV6-5	once	TRBJ1-3	CASSTGGRNTIYF	TGTGCCAGCAGCACAGGGGGCCGAAACACCATATATTTT
NA	TRBV9	NA	TRBJ2-5	CASSVGTVQETQYF	TGTGCCAGCAGCGTAGGAACGGTTCAAGAGACCCAGTACTTC
TRBD1	TRBV3-1/TRBV3-2	NA	TRBJ1-2	CASSQRDRGYGYTF	TGTGCCAGCAGCCAACGGGACAGGGGGTATGGCTACACCTTC
TRBD2	TRBV11-3	NA	TRBJ2-3	CASSLRRGSRTDTQYF	TGTGCCAGCAGCTTACGGCGGGGGTCTCGCACAGATACGCAGTATTTT
NA	TRBV6-5	NA	TRBJ1-1	CASSPRVRVNTEAFF	TGTGCCAGCAGTCCTAGGGTCAGGGTGAACACTGAAGCTTTCTTT
TRBD2	TRBV9	NA	TRBJ2-3	CASRGPGLGTDTQYF	TGTGCCAGCAGGGGACCGGGACTAGGGACAGATACGCAGTATTTT
TRBD2	TRBV9	NA	TRBJ2-4	CASSPSGATSTKNIQYF	TGTGCCAGCAGCCCGAGCGGGGCCACCTCGACCAAAAACATTCAGTACTTC
NA	TRBV5-1	NA	TRBJ1-2	CASSSPHGGSYGYTF	TGCGCCAGCAGCAGTCCACATGGGGGGTCCTATGGCTACACCTTC
NA	TRBV5-6	once	TRBJ1-2	CASSLVTEGYTF	TGTGCCAGCAGCTTGGTAACGGAGGGCTACACCTTC
NA	TRBV6-5	NA	TRBJ2-7	CASSYSVGSYEQYF	TGTGCCAGCAGTTACTCCGTCGGGTCCTACGAGCAGTACTTC
TRBD2	TRBV11-3	NA	TRBJ2-5	CASSRLSGVQTQYF	TGTGCCAGCAGCCGTCTTAGCGGGGTACAGACCCAGTACTTC
NA	TRBV7-9	NA	TRBJ1-1	CASSLHRDLSTEAFF	TGTGCCAGCAGCTTACACAGGGATTTAAGCACTGAAGCTTTCTTT
NA	TRBV10-3	NA	TRBJ2-1	CAISGHREQFF	TGTGCCATCAGTGGACACCGGGAGCAGTTCTTC
NA	TRBV30	NA	TRBJ1-2	CAWSGYGYTF	TGTGCCTGGAGCGGCTATGGCTACACCTTC
NA	TRBV20-1	NA	TRBJ1-5	CSASRAGGWNQPQHF	TGCAGTGCTAGTCGGGCCGGGGGTTGGAATCAGCCCCAGCATTTT
NA	TRBV2	once	TRBJ1-3	CASSVRVTGNTIYF	TGTGCCAGCAGTGTGAGGGTAACTGGAAACACCATATATTTT